The next 27 T cell receptor beta chains were all read from a single sample in a study of T cell responses to AZD1222 COVID-19 vaccine. TCRdb's table, derived via immunoSEQ multiplex PCR, lists solely in-frame clones and lacks some. The data hold around 99,000 clones, with approximately 90% observed a single time. This specimen was peripheral blood, taken 28 days after the second AZD1222 dose. The receptor source for this set is an adult who received the AZD1222 COVID-19 vaccine.

This clone has only a few counts. This chain joins TRBV28 and TRBJ1-2; D remains ambiguous. With 7 bases removed from V and 2 bases from J, the gap between germline ends came to 11 bases. Germline V CDR1 and CDR2: MDHEN, SYDVKM. This CDR3 is built from 13 residues. CDR3 residues: CASISTGNYGYTF. CDR3 nucleotide sequence: TGTGCCAGCATAAGTACGGGGAACTATGGCTACACCTTC.

The rearrangement joins TRBV10-3 to TRBJ2-6, with D possibly called TRBD1 or TRBD2 (5 bases each). The CDR3 consists of 17 residues. V was trimmed by 8 bases and J by 0 bases, leaving 17 bases between them. Germline loops: CDR1 ENHRY, CDR2 SYGVKD. The CDR3 reads CAIGSRVRGSGANVLTF. CDR3 in DNA: TGTGCCATCGGGAGCAGGGTAAGGGGCTCTGGGGCCAACGTCCTGACTTTC.

The genes are TRBV6-1 and TRBJ2-2; 12 positions match TRBD2. CDR3 length equals 19 residues. Germline assignment: CDR1 MNHNS and CDR2 SASEGT. V lost 2 bases and J lost 5; bases outside the gene matches: 12. CDR3 nucleotides: TGTGCCAGCAGTGAAAGTCGGGCTAGCGGGAGGGTACGGACCGGGGAGCTGTTTTTT. Its translation is CASSESRASGRVRTGELFF.

This clone was picked up one time. The rearrangement uses TRBV5-1 and TRBJ1-5; D uncertain. This CDR3 has 13 amino acids. V lost 4 bases to trimming and J lost 0 bases, with 5 bases between them. Germline-derived CDR1 and CDR2 are SGHRS and YFSETQ. CDR3 amino acids: CASSLNSNQPQHF. The CDR3 DNA reads TGCGCCAGCAGCCTTAATAGCAATCAGCCCCAGCATTTT.

This chain uses TRBV7-2 with TRBJ2-1, with D unresolved. Germline V gene lookup returns CDR1 SGHTA and CDR2 FQGNSA. The CDR3 is made up of 13 amino acids. Trimming removed 2 bases from V and 13 bases from J, with 15 bases in between. The DNA of the CDR3 is TGTGCCAGCAGCTTACCGGGTTCCGCACCACAGTTCTTC. It yields the protein CASSLPGSAPQFF. The variable domain in full, completed from reference TRBV7-2 and TRBJ2-1, reads GAGVSQSPSNKVTEKGKDVELRCDPISGHTALYWYRQSLGQGLEFLIYFQGNSAPDKSGLPSDRFSAERTGGSVSTLTIQRTQQEDSAVYLCASSLPGSAPQFFGPGTRLTVL.

The chain uses TRBV6-5 and TRBJ1-1; no clear D gene. This CDR3 contains 15 residues. Germline CDR1 MNHEY, CDR2 SVGAGI. V lost 0 bases and J lost 1, with 9 bases in between. CDR3 in amino acids: CASSYSSQQNTEAFF. CDR3 DNA: TGTGCCAGCAGTTACTCGTCACAGCAGAACACTGAAGCTTTCTTT.

The gene calls are TRBV28 and TRBJ1-5; D is undetermined. CDR3 size: 13 residues. The germline gives CDR1 MDHEN, CDR2 SYDVKM. Trimming took off 3 bases at V and 4 bases at J, with 7 bases between the two ends. In DNA form, the CDR3 reads TGTGCCAGCAGTTTGGCGAGGAATCAGCCCCAGCATTTT. This sequence encodes CASSLARNQPQHF.

The CDR3: CASSLKRGTSGNTIYF. The CDR3, as DNA: TGTGCCAGCAGCTTAAAACGGGGGACCTCTGGAAACACCATATATTTT. V and J are TRBV7-6 and TRBJ1-3, with a possible D match to TRBD1 (5 bases). The CDR3 extends over 16 amino acids. V dropped 2 bases and J dropped 0 bases, with 11 bases sitting between them. Germline V gene data show CDR1 as SGHVS and CDR2 as FNYEAQ.

The rearrangement uses TRBV11-2 and TRBJ2-1, with D perhaps matching TRBD1 or TRBD2 (6 bases each). Germline values: CDR1 SGHAT, CDR2 FQNNGV. Trimming took 3 bases from V and 9 from J, leaving 15 bases between them. CDR3 length: 14 residues. In nucleotides, the CDR3 is TGTGCCAGCAGCTTTGTAAGGGGGGCATTTGAGCAGTTCTTC. Protein product: CASSFVRGAFEQFF.

This clone was observed once. The chain couples TRBV27 to TRBJ1-2; D gene uncertain. The CDR3 consists of 13 residues. V lost 7 bases and J 0 bases, leaving 9 bases between the germline ends. Germline CDR1 and CDR2: MNHEY and SMNVEV (reference sequence). The chain's CDR3 is CASKAQANYGYTF. The CDR3 DNA reads TGTGCCAGCAAGGCTCAAGCTAACTATGGCTACACCTTC.

The chain couples TRBV2 to TRBJ1-1, with TRBD1 matching over 7 bases. V lost 6 bases to trimming and J lost 2 bases; unmatched junction nucleotides: 6. Germline CDR1 is SNHLY and CDR2 is FYNNEI. This CDR3 region has 14 residues. As DNA, the CDR3 is TGTGCCAGCAGGGAACGAGGGGGCAACACTGAAGCTTTCTTT. It yields the protein CASRERGGNTEAFF. Looking up the rest from reference TRBV2 and TRBJ1-1 gives the full variable domain: EPEVTQTPSHQVTQMGQEVILRCVPISNHLYFYWYRQILGQKVEFLVSFYNNEISEKSEIFDDQFSVERPDGSNFTLKIRSTKLEDSAMYFCASRERGGNTEAFFGQGTRLTVV.

V and J are TRBV3-1 (or the pseudogene TRBV3-2) and TRBJ2-7; D possibly corresponds to TRBD1 (6 bases). The V end lost 6 bases, the J end lost 0 bases, and 6 bases lay between the germline ends. The germline V gene encodes CDR1 LGHDT and CDR2 YNNKEL (reference sequence). This CDR3 is 12 amino acids long. The CDR3 DNA sequence: TGTGCCAGCAGACAGGGCTCCTACGAGCAGTACTTC. Translation: CASRQGSYEQYF.

The chain combines TRBV2 with TRBJ2-3; TRBD1 matches at 8 bases. The length of the CDR3 is 14 residues. Trimming at V came to 6 bases and at J to 5 bases, leaving 7 bases not matched to a gene. CDR1 and CDR2 (germline): SNHLY, FYNNEI. The CDR3 reads CASSGQGVGDTQYF. CDR3 in DNA: TGTGCCAGCAGCGGACAGGGAGTAGGAGATACGCAGTATTTT.

This clone showed up just a few times. This chain uses TRBV24-1 with TRBJ2-3; 13 nucleotides match TRBD2. Losses at the gene ends were 3 bases for V and 2 bases for J; bases not matched to a gene: 4. The CDR3 covers 17 residues. Germline CDR1 KGHDR, CDR2 SFDVKD. This CDR3 reads CATSDTGLAGLTDTQYF. For the CDR3, the DNA is TGTGCCACCAGTGATACGGGACTAGCGGGACTCACAGATACGCAGTATTTT.

The V and J genes are TRBV7-9 and TRBJ2-5; 16 bases agree with TRBD2. Germline V gives CDR1 SEHNR, CDR2 FQNEAQ (reference sequence). The CDR3 length is 15 residues. Losses at the gene ends were 5 bases for V and 5 bases for J; bases not matched to a gene: 2. This CDR3 reads CASSPGLAGGETQYF. In DNA, the CDR3 is TGTGCCAGCAGCCCGGGACTAGCGGGGGGGGAGACCCAGTACTTC.

The V call is TRBV7-2, the J call TRBJ1-5; D unresolved. This CDR3 contains 16 residues. Per germline, CDR1 SGHTA and CDR2 FQGNSA. The ends were cut back, 2 bases at V and 2 bases at J, with 13 bases in the middle. CDR3 sequence: CASSLNMGGGNQPQHF. The CDR3, as DNA: TGTGCCAGCAGCTTAAATATGGGCGGTGGCAATCAGCCCCAGCATTTT.

This clone has just one count. This chain connects TRBV28 to TRBJ1-1; 8 nucleotides align to TRBD1. The CDR3 sequence is 14 residues long. Unmatched junction bases numbered 6, after V lost 5 bases and J lost 4 bases. From germline, CDR1 is MDHEN and CDR2 SYDVKM. CDR3 sequence reads: CASSTRGRVTEAFF. In DNA form, the CDR3 reads TGTGCCAGCAGTACCAGGGGGCGGGTCACTGAAGCTTTCTTT.

The table lists this clone with a count of one. This chain's CDR3 is CASGGTLGKFF. Here the CDR3 DNA reads TGTGCCAGCGGGGGGACACTGGGGAAGTTCTTC. This chain connects TRBV9 to TRBJ2-1; D is tentatively TRBD1 or TRBD2 (6 bases each). CDR3 size: 11 residues. In germline, CDR1 is SGDLS, CDR2 YYNGEE. Between the trimmed V and J ends, which lost 7 bases and 14 bases, there was a span of 16 bases.

V is TRBV6-5 and J is TRBJ2-2; possible D gene TRBD1, 5 bases. The CDR3 is 12 residues long. V was trimmed by 10 bases and J by 4 bases, leaving 10 bases between them. Germline CDR1 reads MNHEY; CDR2 reads SVGAGI. The CDR3 is CATRQSTGELFF. As DNA, the CDR3 is TGTGCCACTAGACAGAGCACCGGGGAGCTGTTTTTT.

The chain recombines TRBV15 with TRBJ1-4, with D perhaps TRBD1 (5 bases). V was cut by 5 bases and J by 5 bases, with 18 bases left in between. Germline V gene sequence: CDR1 LNHNV, CDR2 YYDKDF (reference sequence). The length of the CDR3 is 16 residues. The CDR3 is CATSGPGTHLNEKLFF. The CDR3 coding sequence is TGTGCCACCAGCGGTCCCGGGACTCACTTAAATGAAAAACTGTTTTTT.

J is TRBJ2-7 and V is TRBV18; 13 positions match TRBD2. The CDR3 is 15 residues long. Looked up from germline, CDR1 is KGHSH and CDR2 is LQKENI. Trimming cost V 2 bases and J 5 bases; bases outside gene matches: 3. This CDR3 reads CASSPGLAGANEQYF. The CDR3 DNA reads TGTGCCAGCTCACCAGGACTAGCGGGAGCTAACGAGCAGTACTTC. Variable domain in full (rest from reference TRBV18 and TRBJ2-7): NAGVMQNPRHLVRRRGQEARLRCSPMKGHSHVYWYRQLPEEGLKFMVYLQKENIIDESGMPKERFSAEFPKEGPSILRIQQVVRGDSAAYFCASSPGLAGANEQYFGPGTRLTVT.

This sequence joins TRBV3-1 (or the pseudogene TRBV3-2) and TRBJ2-1, with 9 bases aligning to TRBD1. V was clipped by 4 bases and J by 7 bases; unmatched bases: 8. Germline assignment: CDR1 LGHDT and CDR2 YNNKEL (reference sequence). The CDR3 loop spans 15 amino acids. CDR3 bases: TGTGCCAGCAGCCCACCCGGGACAGGGCGAAATGAGCAGTTCTTC. Its protein is CASSPPGTGRNEQFF.

The chain links TRBV5-6 to TRBJ2-1; TRBD2 agrees at 8 bases. CDR3 size: 14 residues. V dropped 0 bases and J dropped 8; count of bases not matched to a gene: 4. From germline, CDR1 is SGHDT and CDR2 YYEEEE. CDR3 protein: CASSLGTSRYEQFF. CDR3 bases: TGTGCCAGCAGCTTGGGGACTAGCAGATATGAGCAGTTCTTC.

The chain has TRBV28 and TRBJ2-5, with 11 bases aligning to TRBD2. The CDR3 contains 18 residues. CDR1 is MDHEN and CDR2 is SYDVKM in the germline V gene. V gave up 0 bases and J gave up 6 bases; unmatched junction bases: 12. The CDR3 loop reads CASSLWLAGGLGGKTQYF. CDR3 sequence (DNA): TGTGCCAGCAGTTTATGGCTAGCGGGAGGACTAGGAGGAAAGACCCAGTACTTC.

The chain has TRBV11-2 and TRBJ2-2; 14 positions agree with TRBD2. Per the germline V gene, CDR1 is SGHAT and CDR2 is FQNNGV. J gave up 8 bases and V 5 bases, and 10 bases lay outside the gene matches. This CDR3 region has 17 residues. Written as DNA, the CDR3 is TGTGCCAGCAGCACGGGACTAGCGGGAGCCCAGCCGGGGGAGCTGTTTTTT. Translating it yields CASSTGLAGAQPGELFF.

The chain links TRBV28 to TRBJ1-6; 7 bases align to TRBD1. J gave up 6 bases and V 7 bases, and 9 bases lay outside the gene matches. The CDR3 sequence is 15 residues long. CDR1 is MDHEN and CDR2 is SYDVKM in the germline V gene. CDR3 loop: CASTTGGGTNSPLHF. The CDR3 DNA reads TGTGCCAGCACCACAGGAGGGGGCACTAATTCACCCCTCCACTTT.

Here the CDR3 DNA reads TGTGCCAGCAGACGGACAGCGTTCTACGAGCAGTACTTC. This encodes CASRRTAFYEQYF. The rearrangement links TRBV27 to TRBJ2-7, with D possibly matching TRBD1 (6 bases). The CDR3 spans 13 residues. Germline CDR1 and CDR2: MNHEY and SMNVEV (reference sequence). V was shortened by 6 bases and J by 3 bases, with 12 bases between the two germline ends.